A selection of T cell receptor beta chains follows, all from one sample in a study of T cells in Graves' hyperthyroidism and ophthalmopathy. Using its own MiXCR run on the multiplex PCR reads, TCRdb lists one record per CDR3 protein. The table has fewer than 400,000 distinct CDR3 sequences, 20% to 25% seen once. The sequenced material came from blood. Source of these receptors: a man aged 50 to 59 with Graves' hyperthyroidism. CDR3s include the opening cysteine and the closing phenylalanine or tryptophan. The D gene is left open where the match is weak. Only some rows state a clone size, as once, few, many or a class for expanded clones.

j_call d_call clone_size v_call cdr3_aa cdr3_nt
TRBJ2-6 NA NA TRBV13 CASSLQSGANVLTF TGTGCCAGCAGCTTACAGTCTGGGGCCAACGTCCTGACTTTC
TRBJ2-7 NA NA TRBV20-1 CSARDLSTKKSDPYEQYF TGCAGTGCTAGAGATCTCTCGACAAAGAAAAGCGATCCCTACGAGCAGTACTTC
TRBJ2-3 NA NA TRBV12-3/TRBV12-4 CASSFSGGHTQYF TGTGCCAGCAGTTTTTCGGGTGGGCATACGCAGTATTTT
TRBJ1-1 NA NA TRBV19 CASSTGHPEAFF TGTGCCAGTAGTACAGGGCATCCTGAAGCTTTCTTT
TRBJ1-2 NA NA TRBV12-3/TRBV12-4 CASSAHTVNYGYTF TGTGCCAGCAGCGCGCATACAGTGAACTATGGCTACACCTTC
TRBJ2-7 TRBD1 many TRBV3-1 CASSLGQGVSDEQYF TGTGCCAGCAGTCTGGGACAGGGGGTTTCTGACGAGCAGTACTTC
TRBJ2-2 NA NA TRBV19 CASSVRTDANTGELFF TGTGCCAGTAGTGTACGGACAGACGCGAACACCGGGGAGCTGTTTTTT
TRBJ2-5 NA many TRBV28 CASSPGPLQAKTQYF TGTGCCAGCAGTCCCGGACCCCTCCAGGCAAAGACCCAGTACTTC
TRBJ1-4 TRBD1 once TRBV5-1 CASSLVGQGENEKLFF TGCGCCAGCAGCTTGGTGGGACAGGGTGAGAATGAAAAACTGTTTTTT
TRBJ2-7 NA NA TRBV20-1 CSARPNSYEQYF TGCAGTGCTAGACCAAATTCCTACGAGCAGTACTTC
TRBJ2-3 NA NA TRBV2 CASSGDSNTDTQYF TGTGCCAGCAGTGGTGACAGTAACACAGATACGCAGTATTTT
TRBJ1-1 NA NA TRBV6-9 CASSSPGGWTEAFF TGTGCCAGCAGTTCCCCCGGGGGGTGGACTGAAGCTTTCTTT
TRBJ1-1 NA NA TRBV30 CAWSVSGQGNTEAFF TGTGCCTGGAGTGTATCGGGGCAGGGCAACACTGAAGCTTTCTTT
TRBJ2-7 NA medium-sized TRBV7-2 CASSTGTLNEQYF TGTGCCAGCAGCACCGGGACGCTCAACGAGCAGTACTTC
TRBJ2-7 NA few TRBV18 CASSPPLGAPSYEQYF TGTGCCAGCTCACCTCCCCTGGGAGCACCCTCCTACGAGCAGTACTTC
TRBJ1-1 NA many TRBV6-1 CASTYSPAADNTEAFF TGTGCCAGCACATACAGCCCAGCGGCGGATAACACTGAAGCTTTCTTT
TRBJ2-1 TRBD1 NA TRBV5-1 CASSSPTGTHDEQFF TGCGCCAGCAGCTCACCGACAGGGACACACGATGAGCAGTTCTTC
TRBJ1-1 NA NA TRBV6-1 CASTPRGDMNTEAFF TGTGCCAGCACGCCGAGAGGAGATATGAACACTGAAGCTTTCTTT
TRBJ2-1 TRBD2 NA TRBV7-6 CASSLEGTSYNEQFF TGTGCCAGCAGCTTAGAAGGGACTAGCTACAATGAGCAGTTCTTC
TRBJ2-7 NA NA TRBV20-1 CSARVLAGYSYEQYF TGCAGTGCTAGAGTGTTGGCAGGCTACTCCTACGAGCAGTACTTC
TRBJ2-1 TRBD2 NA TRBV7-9 CASSLPNTLAGEWNEQFF TGTGCCAGCAGCCTTCCCAACACACTAGCGGGAGAATGGAATGAGCAGTTCTTC
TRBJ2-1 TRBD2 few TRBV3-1 CASSPSGKYNEQFF TGTGCCAGCAGCCCTAGCGGGAAATACAATGAGCAGTTCTTC
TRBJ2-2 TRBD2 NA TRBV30 CAWVTSGSRELFF TGTGCCTGGGTGACTAGCGGGAGCCGGGAGCTGTTTTTT
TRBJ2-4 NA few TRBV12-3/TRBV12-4 CASSMGGLAKNIQYF TGTGCCAGCAGTATGGGGGGACTAGCCAAAAACATTCAGTACTTC
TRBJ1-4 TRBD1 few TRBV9 CASSVGTGQTNEKLFF TGTGCCAGCAGCGTAGGGACAGGGCAAACTAATGAAAAACTGTTTTTT
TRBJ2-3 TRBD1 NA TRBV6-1 CASSDPGQGYTDTQYF TGTGCCAGCAGTGACCCAGGACAGGGATACACAGATACGCAGTATTTT
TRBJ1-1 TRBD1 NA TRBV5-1 CASSIGTGMRPNTEAFF TGCGCCAGCAGCATAGGGACAGGAATGAGACCAAACACTGAAGCTTTCTTT
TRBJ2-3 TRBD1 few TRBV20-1 CSAGDRGSDTQYF TGCAGTGCTGGGGACAGGGGATCAGATACGCAGTATTTT
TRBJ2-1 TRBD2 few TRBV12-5 CASGLGRSGRIYNEQFF TGTGCTAGTGGTTTGGGGCGTAGCGGGAGGATATACAATGAGCAGTTCTTC
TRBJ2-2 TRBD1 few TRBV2 CASSETGTGELFF TGTGCCAGCAGTGAGACAGGGACCGGGGAGCTGTTTTTT
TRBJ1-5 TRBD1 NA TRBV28 CASSPSGTGLGQPQHF TGTGCCAGCAGTCCCTCCGGGACAGGGTTGGGTCAGCCCCAGCATTTT
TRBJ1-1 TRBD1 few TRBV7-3 CASSLKAGGTEAFF TGTGCCAGCAGCTTAAAGGCAGGGGGCACTGAAGCTTTCTTT
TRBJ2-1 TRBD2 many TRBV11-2 CASSLGTSGGAYNEQFF TGTGCCAGCAGCCTAGGGACTAGCGGGGGGGCCTACAATGAGCAGTTCTTC
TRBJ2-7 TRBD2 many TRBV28 CASSYPSSGVAYEQYF TGTGCCAGCAGTTACCCAAGTAGCGGGGTCGCCTACGAGCAGTACTTC
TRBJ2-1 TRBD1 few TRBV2 CASSEGQGHEQFF TGTGCCAGCAGTGAGGGACAGGGCCATGAGCAGTTCTTC
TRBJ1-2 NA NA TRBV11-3 CASSLGGTAYGYTF TGTGCCAGCAGCTTAGGAGGGACGGCCTATGGCTACACCTTC
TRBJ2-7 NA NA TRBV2 CASRNDRSYEQYF TGTGCCAGCAGGAATGATAGGTCCTACGAGCAGTACTTC
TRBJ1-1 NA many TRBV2 CASRIVQGSAEAFF TGTGCCAGCAGGATAGTACAGGGAAGTGCTGAAGCTTTCTTT
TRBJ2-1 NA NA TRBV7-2 CASSLIGVGVHEQFF TGTGCCAGCAGCTTAATTGGCGTAGGGGTCCATGAGCAGTTCTTC
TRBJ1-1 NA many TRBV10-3 CAISDRGDTEAFF TGTGCCATCAGTGATAGGGGTGACACTGAAGCTTTCTTT